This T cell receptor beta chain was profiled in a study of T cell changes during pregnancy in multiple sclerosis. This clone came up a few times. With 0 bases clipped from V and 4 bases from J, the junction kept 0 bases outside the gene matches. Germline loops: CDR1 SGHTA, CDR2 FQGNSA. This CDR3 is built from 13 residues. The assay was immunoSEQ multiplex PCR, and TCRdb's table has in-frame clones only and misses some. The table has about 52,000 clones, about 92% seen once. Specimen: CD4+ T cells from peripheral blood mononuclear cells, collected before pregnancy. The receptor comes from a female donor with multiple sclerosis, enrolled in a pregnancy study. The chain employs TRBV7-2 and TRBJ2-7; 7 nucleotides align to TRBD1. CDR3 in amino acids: CASSLAGQYEQYF. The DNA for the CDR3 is TGTGCCAGCAGCTTAGCGGGACAGTACGAGCAGTACTTC.